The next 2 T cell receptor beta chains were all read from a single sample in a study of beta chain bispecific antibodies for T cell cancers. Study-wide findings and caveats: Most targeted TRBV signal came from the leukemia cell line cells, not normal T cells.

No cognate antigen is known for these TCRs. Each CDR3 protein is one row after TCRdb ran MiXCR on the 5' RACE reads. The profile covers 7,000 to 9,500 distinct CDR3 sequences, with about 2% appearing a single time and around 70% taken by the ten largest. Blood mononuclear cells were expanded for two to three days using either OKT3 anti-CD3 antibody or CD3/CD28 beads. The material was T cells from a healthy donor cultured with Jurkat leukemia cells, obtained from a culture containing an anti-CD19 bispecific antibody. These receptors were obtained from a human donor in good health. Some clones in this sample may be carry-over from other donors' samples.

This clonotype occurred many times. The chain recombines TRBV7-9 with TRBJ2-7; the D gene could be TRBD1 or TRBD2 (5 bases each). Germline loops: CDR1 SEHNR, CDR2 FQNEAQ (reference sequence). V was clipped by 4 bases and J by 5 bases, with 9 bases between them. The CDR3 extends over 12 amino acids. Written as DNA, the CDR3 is TGTGCCAGCAGCTCCGGGGCCAACGAGCAGTACTTC. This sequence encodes CASSSGANEQYF.

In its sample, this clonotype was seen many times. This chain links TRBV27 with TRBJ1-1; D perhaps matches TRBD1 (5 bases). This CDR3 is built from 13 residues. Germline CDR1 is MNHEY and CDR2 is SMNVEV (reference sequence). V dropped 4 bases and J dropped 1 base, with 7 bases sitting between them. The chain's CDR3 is CASSYGQNTEAFF. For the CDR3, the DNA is TGTGCCAGCAGTTACGGACAGAACACTGAAGCTTTCTTT.